This is a list of T cell receptor beta chains from one sample in a study of blood T cell repertoires in COVID-19. Sequencing used immunoSEQ multiplex PCR; TCRdb keeps in-frame clones, though not all of them. The data contain more than 150,000 clones, around 90% of them singletons. Sequences were obtained from peripheral blood. The receptors here all came from a man aged 60-69 years with acute or convalescent COVID-19. Both conserved end residues are part of each CDR3. Each record gives: CDR3 DNA, CDR3 protein, V gene, D gene, clone size, J gene. The D gene is left open where the match is weak. Clone size is shown for a subset of rows, as once, few, many or a class of expanded clone.

cdr3_nt: TGTGCCAGCAGCTCTGGACTAGCGTTGGAGACCCAGTACTTC; cdr3_aa: CASSSGLALETQYF; v_call: TRBV11-2; d_call: TRBD2; clone_size: -; j_call: TRBJ2-5
cdr3_nt: TGCGCCAGCAGCCCTTCCAGTCCTCGGGTCTTGAACACTGAAGCTTTCTTT; cdr3_aa: CASSPSSPRVLNTEAFF; v_call: TRBV5-1; d_call: -; clone_size: -; j_call: TRBJ1-1
cdr3_nt: TGTGCCAGCAGTTTATCGTCCCTAGCGGGGGTGATCTACGAGCAGTACTTC; cdr3_aa: CASSLSSLAGVIYEQYF; v_call: TRBV27; d_call: TRBD2; clone_size: -; j_call: TRBJ2-7
cdr3_nt: TGCGCCAGCAGCCAAGCAGGGGTGAAAGGTGGCTACACCTTC; cdr3_aa: CASSQAGVKGGYTF; v_call: TRBV4-3; d_call: -; clone_size: -; j_call: TRBJ1-2
cdr3_nt: TGTGCCAGCTCACTACGAAGGGACAGCTCCTATAATTCACCCCTCCACTTT; cdr3_aa: CASSLRRDSSYNSPLHF; v_call: TRBV18; d_call: TRBD1; clone_size: few; j_call: TRBJ1-6
cdr3_nt: TGCGCCAGCAGCCAAGGGACTAGCGGGGCCTACGAGCAGTACTTC; cdr3_aa: CASSQGTSGAYEQYF; v_call: TRBV4-1; d_call: TRBD2; clone_size: -; j_call: TRBJ2-7
cdr3_nt: TGTGCCAGCAGCGGGGGGGGATCGTACAATGAGCAGTTCTTC; cdr3_aa: CASSGGGSYNEQFF; v_call: TRBV9; d_call: TRBD2; clone_size: -; j_call: TRBJ2-1
cdr3_nt: TGTGCCATCAGTGACCCCGCAGCGACCTTAAACACTGAAGCTTTCTTT; cdr3_aa: CAISDPAATLNTEAFF; v_call: TRBV10-3; d_call: -; clone_size: -; j_call: TRBJ1-1
cdr3_nt: TGTGCCACCAGCAGATCCAGGGTGGGAGCTTTCTTT; cdr3_aa: CATSRSRVGAFF; v_call: TRBV15; d_call: -; clone_size: -; j_call: TRBJ1-1
cdr3_nt: TGTGCCAGCAGACTGGGACTCTCCTATAATTCACCCCTCCACTTT; cdr3_aa: CASRLGLSYNSPLHF; v_call: TRBV6-5; d_call: -; clone_size: -; j_call: TRBJ1-6
cdr3_nt: TGCAGTGCTAGTTCCGGGTCTAGCAATCAGCCCCAGCATTTT; cdr3_aa: CSASSGSSNQPQHF; v_call: TRBV20-1; d_call: -; clone_size: -; j_call: TRBJ1-5
cdr3_nt: TGTGCCAGCAGTGACCCCTTCTGGACAGGGGGCAGGAAGGACACTGAAGCTTTCTTT; cdr3_aa: CASSDPFWTGGRKDTEAFF; v_call: TRBV6-1; d_call: TRBD1; clone_size: few; j_call: TRBJ1-1
cdr3_nt: TGTGCCAGCGGGCCGGCCCCTCCTTCCGCTGCCGAAAAACTGTTTTTT; cdr3_aa: CASGPAPPSAAEKLFF; v_call: TRBV6-6; d_call: -; clone_size: -; j_call: TRBJ1-4
cdr3_nt: TGTGCCAGCAGCTCAACTAGCGGGGCCCGAACTACTTACAATGAGCAGTTCTTC; cdr3_aa: CASSSTSGARTTYNEQFF; v_call: TRBV5-6; d_call: TRBD2; clone_size: -; j_call: TRBJ2-1
cdr3_nt: TGTGCCGGCCGGCAGGGTTTTGCTGAAGCTTTCTTT; cdr3_aa: CAGRQGFAEAFF; v_call: TRBV30; d_call: -; clone_size: -; j_call: TRBJ1-1
cdr3_nt: TGTGCCAGTAGTACTTCCAGGACAGGTCCTTATCAGCCCCAGCATTTT; cdr3_aa: CASSTSRTGPYQPQHF; v_call: TRBV19; d_call: TRBD1; clone_size: -; j_call: TRBJ1-5
cdr3_nt: TGTGCCAGCAGCTTAGGGGGGGACAGGGAGCAGTTCTTC; cdr3_aa: CASSLGGDREQFF; v_call: TRBV7-9; d_call: TRBD1; clone_size: once; j_call: TRBJ2-1
cdr3_nt: TGTGCCAGCTCACCAGGGGCCAAGAACTATGGCTACACCTTC; cdr3_aa: CASSPGAKNYGYTF; v_call: TRBV18; d_call: -; clone_size: -; j_call: TRBJ1-2
cdr3_nt: TGTGCCAGCAGTTCCAGACAGGGAAAAGCTTTCTTT; cdr3_aa: CASSSRQGKAFF; v_call: TRBV6-5; d_call: TRBD1; clone_size: -; j_call: TRBJ1-1
cdr3_nt: TGTGCCAGCAGCAAAGCGGAGGGGGCAGGTGAAAAACTGTTTTTT; cdr3_aa: CASSKAEGAGEKLFF; v_call: TRBV21-1; d_call: -; clone_size: -; j_call: TRBJ1-4
cdr3_nt: TGTGCGAGTGGGACTAGCGGAACAGATACGCAGTATTTT; cdr3_aa: CASGTSGTDTQYF; v_call: TRBV9; d_call: TRBD2; clone_size: -; j_call: TRBJ2-3
cdr3_nt: TGTGCCAGCAGCGTAGATCCAAGGGGGACAGGAAGCTATGGCTACACCTTC; cdr3_aa: CASSVDPRGTGSYGYTF; v_call: TRBV9; d_call: TRBD1; clone_size: -; j_call: TRBJ1-2
cdr3_nt: TGTGCCTGGAGTCCTGGGGGACAGAGTAAAAACATTCAGTACTTC; cdr3_aa: CAWSPGGQSKNIQYF; v_call: TRBV30; d_call: TRBD1; clone_size: -; j_call: TRBJ2-4
cdr3_nt: TGTGCCAGCAGTTCGTCAACTGGGCGATACGAGCAGTACTTC; cdr3_aa: CASSSSTGRYEQYF; v_call: TRBV6-5; d_call: -; clone_size: -; j_call: TRBJ2-7
cdr3_nt: TGTGCCAGCAGCTTCCAGCTTAGCGGGGGTGAGACCCAGTACTTC; cdr3_aa: CASSFQLSGGETQYF; v_call: TRBV7-2; d_call: TRBD2; clone_size: -; j_call: TRBJ2-5
cdr3_nt: TGTGCCTGGAGTGTGGCCTCGAACACAGATACGCAGTATTTT; cdr3_aa: CAWSVASNTDTQYF; v_call: TRBV30; d_call: -; clone_size: -; j_call: TRBJ2-3
cdr3_nt: TGTGCCAGTAGTATCGACAGGGGTCCTTACGAGCAGTACTTC; cdr3_aa: CASSIDRGPYEQYF; v_call: TRBV19; d_call: TRBD1; clone_size: -; j_call: TRBJ2-7
cdr3_nt: TGTGCCAGCAGCCAATACCAGGGGCCGAATTCACCCCTCCACTTT; cdr3_aa: CASSQYQGPNSPLHF; v_call: TRBV7-2; d_call: -; clone_size: -; j_call: TRBJ1-6
cdr3_nt: TGTGCCAGTAGTATAGGACAGTTCACAGATACGCAGTATTTT; cdr3_aa: CASSIGQFTDTQYF; v_call: TRBV19; d_call: -; clone_size: once; j_call: TRBJ2-3
cdr3_nt: TGTGCCAGCAGCTTGACTGAGAATCAGCCCCAGCATTTT; cdr3_aa: CASSLTENQPQHF; v_call: TRBV12-3/TRBV12-4; d_call: -; clone_size: -; j_call: TRBJ1-5
cdr3_nt: TGTGCCAGCAGCTTAGCCCGGGGAGGTATGAACACTGAAGCTTTCTTT; cdr3_aa: CASSLARGGMNTEAFF; v_call: TRBV7-6; d_call: -; clone_size: -; j_call: TRBJ1-1
cdr3_nt: TGTGCCAGCAGCCCGACAGGGATCACCGGGGAGCTGTTTTTT; cdr3_aa: CASSPTGITGELFF; v_call: TRBV11-2; d_call: TRBD1; clone_size: -; j_call: TRBJ2-2
cdr3_nt: TGTGCCAGCAGCCCCCCTCGACAGGGGGCAGGTGGGGCCAACGTCCTGACTTTC; cdr3_aa: CASSPPRQGAGGANVLTF; v_call: TRBV2; d_call: TRBD1; clone_size: -; j_call: TRBJ2-6
cdr3_nt: TGTGCCAGTAGTATCCCGCCAGGGCGAGGAAACACCATATATTTT; cdr3_aa: CASSIPPGRGNTIYF; v_call: TRBV19; d_call: -; clone_size: -; j_call: TRBJ1-3
cdr3_nt: TGTGCCAGCAGCTTGCCGGGCCGGTGTGGGGCAAAACTCTTC; cdr3_aa: CASSLPGRCGAKLF; v_call: TRBV11-2; d_call: -; clone_size: -; j_call: TRBJ2-1